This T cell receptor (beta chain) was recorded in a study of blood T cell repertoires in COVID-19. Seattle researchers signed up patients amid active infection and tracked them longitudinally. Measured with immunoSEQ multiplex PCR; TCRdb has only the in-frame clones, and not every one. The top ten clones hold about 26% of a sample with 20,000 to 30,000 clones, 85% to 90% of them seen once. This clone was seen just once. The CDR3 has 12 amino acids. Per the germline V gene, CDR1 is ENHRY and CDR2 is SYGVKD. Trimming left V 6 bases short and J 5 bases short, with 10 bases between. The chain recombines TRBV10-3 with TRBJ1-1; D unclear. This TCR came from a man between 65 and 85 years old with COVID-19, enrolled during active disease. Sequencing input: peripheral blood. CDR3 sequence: CAIRSGGTEAFF. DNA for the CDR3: TGTGCCATCAGATCAGGTGGAACTGAAGCTTTCTTT.